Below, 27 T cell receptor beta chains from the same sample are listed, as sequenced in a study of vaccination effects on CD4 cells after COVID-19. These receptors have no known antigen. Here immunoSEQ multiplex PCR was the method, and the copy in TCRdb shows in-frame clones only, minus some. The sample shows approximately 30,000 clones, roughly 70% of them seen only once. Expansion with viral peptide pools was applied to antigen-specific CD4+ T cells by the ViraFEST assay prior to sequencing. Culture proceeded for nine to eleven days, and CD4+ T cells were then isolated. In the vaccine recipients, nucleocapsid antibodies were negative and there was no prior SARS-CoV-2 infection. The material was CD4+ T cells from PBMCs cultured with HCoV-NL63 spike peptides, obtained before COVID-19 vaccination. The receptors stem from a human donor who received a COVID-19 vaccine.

The CDR3 region has the DNA TGTGCCAGCAGTTACTTACAGGGGAACATTCAGTACTTC. Residues: CASSYLQGNIQYF. The chain uses TRBV6-5 and TRBJ2-4, with 7 bases fitting TRBD1. The CDR3 sequence is 13 residues long. V was clipped by 1 base and J by 7 bases; unmatched bases: 1. Germline CDR1 and CDR2: MNHEY and SVGAGI.

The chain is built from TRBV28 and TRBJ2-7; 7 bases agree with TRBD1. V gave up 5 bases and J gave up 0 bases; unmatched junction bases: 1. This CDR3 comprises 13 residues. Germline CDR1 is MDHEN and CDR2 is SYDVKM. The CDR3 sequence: CASSRDSSYEQYF. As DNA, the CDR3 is TGTGCCAGCAGTCGGGACAGCTCCTACGAGCAGTACTTC.

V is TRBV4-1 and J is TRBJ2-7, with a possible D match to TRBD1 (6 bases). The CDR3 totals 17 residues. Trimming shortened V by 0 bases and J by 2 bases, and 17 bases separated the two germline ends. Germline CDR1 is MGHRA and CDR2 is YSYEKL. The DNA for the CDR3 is TGCGCCAGCAGCCAAGATGGGACACGGGGAATAACCTACGAGCAGTACTTC. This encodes CASSQDGTRGITYEQYF.

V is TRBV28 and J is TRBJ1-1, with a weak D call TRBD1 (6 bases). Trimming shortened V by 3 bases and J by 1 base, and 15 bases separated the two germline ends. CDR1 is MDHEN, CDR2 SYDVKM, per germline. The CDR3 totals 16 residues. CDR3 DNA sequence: TGTGCCAGCAGTTTGGCAGGGGCAAGGGGGAACACTGAAGCTTTCTTT. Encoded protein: CASSLAGARGNTEAFF.

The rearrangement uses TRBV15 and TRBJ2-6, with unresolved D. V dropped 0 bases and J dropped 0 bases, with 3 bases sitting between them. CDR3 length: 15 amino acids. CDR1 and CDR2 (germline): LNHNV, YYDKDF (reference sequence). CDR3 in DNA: TGTGCCACCAGCAGAGATGCCTCTGGGGCCAACGTCCTGACTTTC. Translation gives CATSRDASGANVLTF.

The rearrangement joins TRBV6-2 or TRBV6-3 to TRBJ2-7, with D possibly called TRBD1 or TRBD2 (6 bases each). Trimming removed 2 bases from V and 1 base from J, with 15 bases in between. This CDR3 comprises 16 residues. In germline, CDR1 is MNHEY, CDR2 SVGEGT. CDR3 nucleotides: TGTGCCAGCAGTTACGAGGGGGGCCGAGCGTCCTACGAGCAGTACTTC. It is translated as CASSYEGGRASYEQYF.

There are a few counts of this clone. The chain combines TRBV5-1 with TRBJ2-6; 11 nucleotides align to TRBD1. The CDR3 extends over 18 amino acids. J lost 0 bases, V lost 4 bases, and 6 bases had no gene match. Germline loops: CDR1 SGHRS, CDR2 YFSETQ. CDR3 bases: TGCGCCAGCAGCGGATCCGGGACAGGGGGCTCTGGGGCCAACGTCCTGACTTTC. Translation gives CASSGSGTGGSGANVLTF.

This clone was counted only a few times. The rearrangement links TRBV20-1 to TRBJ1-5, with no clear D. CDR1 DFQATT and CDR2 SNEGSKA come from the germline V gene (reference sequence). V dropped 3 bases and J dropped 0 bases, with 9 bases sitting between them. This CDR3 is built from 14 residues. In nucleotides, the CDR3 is TGCAGTGCTAGTGCGGGATATAGCAATCAGCCCCAGCATTTT. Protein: CSASAGYSNQPQHF.

Here the CDR3 reads CSAFARGTQYF. In DNA form, the CDR3 reads TGCAGTGCTTTTGCGAGGGGTACGCAGTATTTT. This rearrangement joins TRBV20-1 to TRBJ2-3; D might be TRBD1 or TRBD2, each matching 5 bases. CDR1 is DFQATT and CDR2 is SNEGSKA in the germline V gene (reference sequence). The V end was cut by 5 bases, the J end by 8 bases, with 11 bases between. There are 11 residues in the CDR3.

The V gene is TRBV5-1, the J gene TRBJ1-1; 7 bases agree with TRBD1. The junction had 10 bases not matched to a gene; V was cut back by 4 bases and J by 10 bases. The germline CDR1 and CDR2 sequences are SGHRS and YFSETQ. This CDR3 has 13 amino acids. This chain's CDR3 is CASSTGQASGAFF. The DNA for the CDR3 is TGCGCCAGCAGCACCGGACAGGCCTCGGGAGCTTTCTTT.

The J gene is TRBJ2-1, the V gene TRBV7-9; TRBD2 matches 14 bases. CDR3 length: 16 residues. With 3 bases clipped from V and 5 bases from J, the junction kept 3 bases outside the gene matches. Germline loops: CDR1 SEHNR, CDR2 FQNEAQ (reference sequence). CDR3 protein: CASSFGTSGRDNEQFF. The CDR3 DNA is TGTGCCAGCAGCTTCGGGACTAGCGGGAGAGACAATGAGCAGTTCTTC.

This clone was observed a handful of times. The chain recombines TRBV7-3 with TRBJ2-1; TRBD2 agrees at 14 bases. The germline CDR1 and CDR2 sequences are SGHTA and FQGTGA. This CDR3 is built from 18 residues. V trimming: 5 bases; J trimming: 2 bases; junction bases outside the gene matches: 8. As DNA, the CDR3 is TGTGCCAGCAGCCCAACCGGGACTAGCGGGGGAGCCTACAATGAGCAGTTCTTC. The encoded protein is CASSPTGTSGGAYNEQFF.

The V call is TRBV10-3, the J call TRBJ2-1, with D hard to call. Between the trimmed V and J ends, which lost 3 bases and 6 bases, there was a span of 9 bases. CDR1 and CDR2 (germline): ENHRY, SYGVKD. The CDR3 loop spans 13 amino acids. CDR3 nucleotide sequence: TGTGCCATCAGTGACCACGCCCCCAATGAGCAGTTCTTC. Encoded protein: CAISDHAPNEQFF.

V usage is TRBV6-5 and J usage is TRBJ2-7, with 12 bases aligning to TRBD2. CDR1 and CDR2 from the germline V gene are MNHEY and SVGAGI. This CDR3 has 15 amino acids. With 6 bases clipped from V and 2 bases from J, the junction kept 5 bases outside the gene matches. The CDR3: CASRSLAGGTYEQYF. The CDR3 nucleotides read TGTGCCAGCAGGTCACTAGCGGGAGGCACCTACGAGCAGTACTTC.

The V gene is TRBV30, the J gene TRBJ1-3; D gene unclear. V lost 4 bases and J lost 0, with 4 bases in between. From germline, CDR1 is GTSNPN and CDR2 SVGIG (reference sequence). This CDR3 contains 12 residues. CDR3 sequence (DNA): TGTGCCTGGACGCCCTCTGGAAACACCATATATTTT. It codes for CAWTPSGNTIYF.

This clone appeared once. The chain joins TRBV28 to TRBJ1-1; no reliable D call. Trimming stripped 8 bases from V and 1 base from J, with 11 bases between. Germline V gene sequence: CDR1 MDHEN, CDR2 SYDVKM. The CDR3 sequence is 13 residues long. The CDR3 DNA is TGTGCCAGCCTTCCGTGGCAGAACACTGAAGCTTTCTTT. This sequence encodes CASLPWQNTEAFF.

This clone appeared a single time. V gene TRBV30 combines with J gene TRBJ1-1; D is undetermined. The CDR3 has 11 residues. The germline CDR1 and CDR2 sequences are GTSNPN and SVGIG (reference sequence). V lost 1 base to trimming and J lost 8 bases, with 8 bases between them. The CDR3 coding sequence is TGTGCCTGGAGTGGGGAAGTAGAAGCTTTCTTT. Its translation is CAWSGEVEAFF.

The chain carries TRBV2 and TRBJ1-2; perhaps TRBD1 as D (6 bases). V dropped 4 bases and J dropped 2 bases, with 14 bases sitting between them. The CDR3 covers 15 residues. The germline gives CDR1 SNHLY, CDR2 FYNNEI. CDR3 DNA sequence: TGTGCCAGCAGTGGCACAGGGAGGGGGAACTATGGCTACACCTTC. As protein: CASSGTGRGNYGYTF.

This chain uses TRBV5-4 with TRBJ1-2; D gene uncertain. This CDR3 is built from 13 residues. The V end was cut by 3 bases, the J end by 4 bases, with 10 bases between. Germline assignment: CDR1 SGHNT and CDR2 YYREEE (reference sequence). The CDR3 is CASSSPATYGYTF. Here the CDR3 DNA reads TGTGCCAGCAGCTCTCCGGCAACCTATGGCTACACCTTC.

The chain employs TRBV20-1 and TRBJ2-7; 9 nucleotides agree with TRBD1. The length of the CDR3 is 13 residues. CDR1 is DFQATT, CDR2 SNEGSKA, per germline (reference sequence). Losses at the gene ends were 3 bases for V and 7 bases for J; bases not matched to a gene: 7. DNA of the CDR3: TGCAGTGCTAGTGGGACAGGGTTTTGGGAGCAGTACTTC. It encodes CSASGTGFWEQYF.

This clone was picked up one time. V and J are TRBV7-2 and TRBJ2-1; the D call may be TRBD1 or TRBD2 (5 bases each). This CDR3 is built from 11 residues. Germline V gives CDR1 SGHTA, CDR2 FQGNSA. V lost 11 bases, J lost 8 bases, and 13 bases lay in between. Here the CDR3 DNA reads TGTGCCGGCGGCCGGGGCCATGAGCAGTTCTTC. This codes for CAGGRGHEQFF.

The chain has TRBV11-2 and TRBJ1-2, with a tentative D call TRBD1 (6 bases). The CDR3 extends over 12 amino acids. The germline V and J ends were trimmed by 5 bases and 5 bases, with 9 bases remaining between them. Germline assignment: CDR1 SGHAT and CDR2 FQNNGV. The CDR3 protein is CASSPRGYGYTF. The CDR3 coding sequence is TGTGCCAGCAGCCCCAGGGGATATGGCTACACCTTC.

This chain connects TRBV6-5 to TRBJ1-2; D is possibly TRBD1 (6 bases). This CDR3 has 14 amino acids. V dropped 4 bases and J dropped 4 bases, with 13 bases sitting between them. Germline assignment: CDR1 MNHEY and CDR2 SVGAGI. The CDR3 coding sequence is TGTGCCAGCAGTTCCAGGGGTGGTGGCTATGGCTACACCTTC. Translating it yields CASSSRGGGYGYTF.

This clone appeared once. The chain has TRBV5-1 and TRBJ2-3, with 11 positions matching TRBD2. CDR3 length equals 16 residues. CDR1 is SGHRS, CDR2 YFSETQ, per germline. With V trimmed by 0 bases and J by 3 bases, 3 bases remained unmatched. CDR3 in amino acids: CASSLGPSGGTDTQYF. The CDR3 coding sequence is TGCGCCAGCAGCTTGGGCCCTAGCGGGGGGACAGATACGCAGTATTTT.

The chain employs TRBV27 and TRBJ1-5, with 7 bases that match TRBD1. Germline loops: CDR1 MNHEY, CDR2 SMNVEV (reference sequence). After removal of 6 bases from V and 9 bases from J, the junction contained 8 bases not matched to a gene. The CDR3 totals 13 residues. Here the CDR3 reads CASSQQGRAPQHF. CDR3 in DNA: TGTGCCAGCAGCCAACAGGGGCGGGCGCCCCAGCATTTT.

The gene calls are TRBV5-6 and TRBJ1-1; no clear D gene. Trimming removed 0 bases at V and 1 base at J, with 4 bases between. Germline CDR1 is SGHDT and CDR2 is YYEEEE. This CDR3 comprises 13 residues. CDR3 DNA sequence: TGTGCCAGCAGCTTGGGTAGGAACACTGAAGCTTTCTTT. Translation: CASSLGRNTEAFF.

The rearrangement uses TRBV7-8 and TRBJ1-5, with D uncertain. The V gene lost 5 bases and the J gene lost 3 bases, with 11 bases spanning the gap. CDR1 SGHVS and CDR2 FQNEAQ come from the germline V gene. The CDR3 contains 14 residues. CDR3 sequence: CASSPRSINQPQHF. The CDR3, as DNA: TGTGCCAGCAGCCCCCGATCCATCAATCAGCCCCAGCATTTT.